The next 19 T cell receptor beta chains were all read from a single sample in a study of cytomegalovirus exposure and HLA in healthy donors. A multiplex PCR was run with 60 Vbeta primers and 13 Jbeta primers. The protocol was immunoSEQ multiplex PCR, while the TCRdb copy is restricted to in-frame clones and leaves out a portion. The sample shows around 140,000 clones, roughly 9% of them seen only once. Sequencing was done on a sample of PBMCs. All receptors come from a woman aged 40 to 55 in good health and CMV-seropositive.

The chain carries TRBV5-4 and TRBJ2-5; D might be TRBD2 (7 bases). Trimming took off 0 bases at V and 11 bases at J, with 14 bases between the two ends. The V gene's germline CDR1 is SGHNT and CDR2 YYREEE (reference sequence). CDR3 size: 13 residues. CDR3 in DNA: TGTGCCAGCAGCTTGGGGAGGGGGGGGGAGCAGTACTTC. Translating gives CASSLGRGGEQYF.

The CDR3 sequence is CASSFLKGGTRDTDTQYF. As DNA, the CDR3 is TGTGCCAGCAGTTTTCTGAAGGGAGGGACTAGGGACACAGATACGCAGTATTTT. The chain couples TRBV27 to TRBJ2-3, with 8 positions matching TRBD2. V trimming: 3 bases; J trimming: 2 bases; junction bases outside the gene matches: 13. This CDR3 has 18 amino acids. The germline CDR1 and CDR2 sequences are MNHEY and SMNVEV (reference sequence).

The rearrangement uses TRBV21-1 and TRBJ1-1. TRBV21-1 is a listed pseudogene. CDR3 size: 14 residues. CDR3 residues: CASSKVRGGTEAFF. CDR3 in DNA: TGTGCCAGCAGCAAAGTTCGGGGGGGAACTGAAGCTTTCTTT.

This clone was counted only a few times. The genes are TRBV2 and TRBJ2-1, with 14 bases identical to TRBD2. The J segment lost 4 bases and the V segment lost 6 bases, leaving 11 bases of the junction unmatched. CDR3 length: 18 residues. The germline CDR1 and CDR2 sequences are SNHLY and FYNNEI. The CDR3 here is CASSQGLAGGYSYNEQFF. CDR3 nucleotides: TGTGCCAGCAGCCAAGGACTAGCGGGGGGATACTCATACAATGAGCAGTTCTTC.

In its sample, this clone was seen a few times. The chain recombines TRBV7-9 with TRBJ2-1; maybe TRBD2 (5 bases). Germline assignment: CDR1 SEHNR and CDR2 FQNEAQ (reference sequence). The V and J ends lost 8 bases and 5 bases respectively, with 13 bases between them. CDR3 size: 13 residues. The CDR3 sequence is CASSAGSDNEQFF. CDR3 nucleotides: TGTGCCAGCTCCGCGGGCTCGGACAATGAGCAGTTCTTC.

The chain uses TRBV5-4 and TRBJ2-1; a weak D match, TRBD2 (6 bases). CDR1 and CDR2 from the germline V gene are SGHNT and YYREEE (reference sequence). This CDR3 has 16 amino acids. With 3 bases removed from V and 0 bases from J, the gap between germline ends came to 13 bases. CDR3 protein: CASSSWRGASYNEQFF. The CDR3 DNA reads TGTGCCAGCAGCTCGTGGAGGGGCGCCTCCTACAATGAGCAGTTCTTC. The complete variable domain, with remaining parts taken from reference TRBV5-4 and TRBJ2-1, reads ETGVTQSPTHLIKTRGQQVTLRCSSQSGHNTVSWYQQALGQGPQFIFQYYREEENGRGNFPPRFSGLQFPNYSSELNVNALELDDSALYLCASSSWRGASYNEQFFGPGTRLTVL.

This chain links TRBV29-1 with TRBJ1-6, with D possibly being TRBD1 (6 bases). CDR1 and CDR2 from the germline V gene are SQVTM and ANQGSEA. The CDR3 consists of 14 residues. V was clipped by 4 bases and J by 7 bases, with 14 bases between them. As DNA, the CDR3 is TGCAGCGTTGGGGGGCAAGGGGAAAATTCACCCCTCCACTTT. Protein sequence: CSVGGQGENSPLHF.

This chain links TRBV18 with TRBJ2-3, with D perhaps matching TRBD1 (5 bases). The germline gives CDR1 KGHSH, CDR2 LQKENI. V lost 0 bases and J 2 bases, leaving 15 bases between the germline ends. The CDR3 totals 17 residues. In nucleotides, the CDR3 is TGTGCCAGCTCACCACCAGGGGCAGGCCCTAACACAGATACGCAGTATTTT. This gives the protein CASSPPGAGPNTDTQYF.

J is TRBJ2-7 and V is TRBV19; 11 positions agree with TRBD2. Germline V gene lookup returns CDR1 LNHDA and CDR2 SQIVND (reference sequence). V was clipped by 3 bases and J by 6 bases; unmatched bases: 4. This CDR3 contains 14 residues. This chain's CDR3 is CASSISGGAGEQYF. DNA of the CDR3: TGTGCCAGTAGTATTAGCGGGGGGGCTGGCGAGCAGTACTTC.

This clone has just a few counts. The rearrangement joins TRBV10-3 to TRBJ1-1; TRBD1 aligns across 8 bases. In germline, CDR1 is ENHRY, CDR2 SYGVKD. V lost 7 bases and J lost 1; bases outside the gene matches: 8. The CDR3 runs 15 residues. CDR3 protein: CAIKMTGAENTEAFF. As DNA, the CDR3 is TGTGCCATCAAAATGACAGGGGCTGAGAACACTGAAGCTTTCTTT.

This clone has a handful of counts. The chain employs TRBV5-1 and TRBJ1-2; 11 bases align to TRBD1. Germline V gene sequence: CDR1 SGHRS, CDR2 YFSETQ. Losses at the gene ends were 4 bases for V and 8 bases for J; bases not matched to a gene: 7. The CDR3 sequence is 14 residues long. CDR3 amino acids: CASSKDRGRDGYTF. The CDR3 DNA follows: TGCGCCAGCAGCAAGGACAGGGGGCGCGACGGCTACACCTTC.

The rearrangement uses TRBV6-6 and TRBJ1-3; TRBD1 matches at 7 bases. The trim removed 6 bases at V and 7 bases at J, leaving 3 bases unmatched. The germline V gene has CDR1 MNHNY and CDR2 SVGAGI (reference sequence). This CDR3 has 12 residues. The CDR3 is CASSPQGNTIYF. CDR3 bases: TGTGCCAGCAGCCCACAGGGGAACACCATATATTTT.

The count of this clone is one. The genes are TRBV18 and TRBJ1-4, with 10 bases aligning to TRBD1. Germline CDR1 reads KGHSH; CDR2 reads LQKENI. J gave up 7 bases and V 6 bases, and 11 bases lay outside the gene matches. This CDR3 region has 16 residues. CDR3 nucleotides: TGTGCCAGCTCCCCAAACCGACAGGGGGCGAGTGAAAAACTGTTTTTT. It encodes CASSPNRQGASEKLFF.

Only a few counts were recorded for this clone. The chain recombines TRBV29-1 with TRBJ2-2, with TRBD1 matching over 8 bases. The CDR3 extends over 14 amino acids. The junction had 5 bases not matched to a gene; V was cut back by 3 bases and J by 5 bases. CDR1 and CDR2 (germline): SQVTM, ANQGSEA. Here the CDR3 reads CSVETGARTGELFF. CDR3 in DNA: TGCAGCGTTGAGACAGGGGCGCGAACCGGGGAGCTGTTTTTT.

This clone was counted between two and nine times. The chain links TRBV11-2 to TRBJ2-5; D is perhaps TRBD1 (6 bases). The germline gives CDR1 SGHAT, CDR2 FQNNGV. This CDR3 is built from 12 residues. V lost 1 base to trimming and J lost 10 bases, with 10 bases between them. The CDR3 sequence: CASSLAPDSQYF. The DNA of the CDR3 is TGTGCCAGCAGCTTAGCCCCGGACAGCCAGTACTTC.

This clone was counted a few times. The chain employs TRBV5-4 and TRBJ2-5, with 7 bases that match TRBD2. Germline V gene data show CDR1 as SGHNT and CDR2 as YYREEE (reference sequence). Trimming cost V 0 bases and J 0 bases; bases outside gene matches: 2. The CDR3 loop spans 15 amino acids. The CDR3 reads CASSLAGGNQETQYF. The CDR3 coding sequence is TGTGCCAGCAGCTTGGCCGGGGGGAACCAAGAGACCCAGTACTTC.

This clone has more than one count but fewer than ten. The V call is TRBV5-1, the J call TRBJ1-1; 9 bases fit TRBD1. CDR1 is SGHRS and CDR2 is YFSETQ in the germline V gene. V lost 2 bases, J lost 8 bases, and 7 bases stayed unmatched. The CDR3 loop spans 14 amino acids. The CDR3 loop reads CASSFNDGQGEAFF. Here the CDR3 DNA reads TGCGCCAGCAGCTTTAATGACGGACAGGGGGAAGCTTTCTTT.

Details on this clone: The sample contains more than one DNA sequence encoding this CDR3. The chain carries TRBV7-9 and TRBJ1-1; D is unclear. Looked up from germline, CDR1 is SEHNR and CDR2 is FQNEAQ (reference sequence). V gave up 3 bases and J gave up 2 bases, with 4 bases separating them. The CDR3 totals 12 residues. The CDR3 region is CASSFSNTEAFF. CDR3 coding DNA: TGTGCCAGCAGCTTCTCCAACACTGAAGCTTTCTTT.

The chain combines TRBV5-1 with TRBJ1-1; D is perhaps TRBD1 (6 bases). Per the germline V gene, CDR1 is SGHRS and CDR2 is YFSETQ. The CDR3 has 14 amino acids. The V gene lost 2 bases and the J gene lost 4 bases, with 12 bases spanning the gap. The DNA for the CDR3 is TGCGCCAGCAGCTTCGCAGGGGAGATCACTGAAGCTTTCTTT. Its translation is CASSFAGEITEAFF.